Listed below are T cell receptor beta chains from one sample, sequenced in a study of T-cell memory formation after mild COVID-19. One entry per CDR3 protein results from TCRdb running MiXCR on the 5' RACE reads. The repertoire holds under 550,000 distinct CDR3 sequences, with roughly 18% as singletons. Material: PBMCs or a T cell subset sorted from them (not recorded which). The receptor set was obtained from a man younger than 30 who had mild COVID-19 (a few samples of this study predate the infection). Cell type and time point are not known. Both conserved end residues are part of each CDR3. Fields, in order: D gene, J gene, V gene, CDR3 length, clone size, CDR3 protein, CDR3 DNA. D genes are given only for firm matches. Size tells how often a clone was seen (once, few, many) or the class of an expanded clone, and some rows leave it out.

>.|TRBJ2-7|TRBV20-1|11|.
CSAGHYYEQYF
TGCAGTGCTGGACACTACTACGAGCAGTACTTC
>.|TRBJ1-1|TRBV12-5|12|.
CASGLGGAEAFF
TGTGCTAGTGGTTTGGGGGGGGCTGAAGCTTTCTTT
>TRBD1|TRBJ2-1|TRBV6-5|15|.
CASSLSGTEYNEQFF
TGTGCCAGCAGCCTGTCCGGGACAGAGTACAATGAGCAGTTCTTC
>TRBD2|TRBJ2-3|TRBV29-1|13|few
CSVATSDPDTQYF
TGCAGCGTCGCGACTAGCGATCCAGATACGCAGTATTTT
>.|TRBJ2-7|TRBV5-1|13|.
CASSPLAGTEQYF
TGCGCCAGCAGCCCGCTCGCGGGAACCGAGCAGTACTTC
>TRBD1|TRBJ1-1|TRBV6-2/TRBV6-3|13|.
CASSPPGQAESFF
TGTGCCAGCAGCCCCCCTGGACAGGCTGAGTCTTTCTTT
>TRBD2|TRBJ2-5|TRBV7-2|16|.
CASSLYRGGSLETQYF
TGTGCCAGCAGCTTGTACCGGGGGGGCAGTTTGGAGACCCAGTACTTC
>.|TRBJ1-2|TRBV12-3/TRBV12-4|13|.
CASSLAGLFGYTF
TGTGCCAGCAGTTTAGCCGGGCTCTTTGGCTACACCTTC
>.|TRBJ1-1|TRBV12-3/TRBV12-4|13|.
CASSPPRVEEAFF
TGTGCCAGCAGTCCCCCGAGGGTGGAGGAAGCTTTCTTT
>.|TRBJ2-1|TRBV12-3/TRBV12-4|12|.
CASALIQNEQFF
TGTGCCAGCGCACTAATACAGAATGAGCAGTTCTTC
>TRBD1|TRBJ1-4|TRBV3-1|14|few
CASRLRQGDQKLFF
TGTGCCAGCAGGCTTCGACAGGGGGACCAAAAACTGTTTTTT
>TRBD2|TRBJ2-1|TRBV11-2|11|few
CASSPRLAQFF
TGTGCCAGCAGCCCCCGACTAGCCCAGTTCTTC
>.|TRBJ2-3|TRBV4-1|12|.
CASSHPQGPRYF
TGCGCCAGCAGCCACCCTCAGGGCCCCCGGTATTTT
>.|TRBJ2-5|TRBV7-3|14|few
CASSVDASQETQYF
TGTGCCAGCAGCGTGGACGCTTCCCAAGAGACCCAGTACTTC
>.|TRBJ1-4|TRBV7-9|14|few
CASSLATAQGKLFF
TGTGCCAGCAGCTTAGCGACAGCCCAGGGAAAACTGTTTTTT
>.|TRBJ2-3|TRBV11-3|16|.
CASSLRQGGPTDTQYF
TGTGCCAGCAGCTTAAGACAGGGAGGGCCCACAGATACGCAGTATTTT
>TRBD1|TRBJ2-5|TRBV7-6|16|.
CASSFRTGLPQETQYF
TGTGCCAGCAGCTTTAGGACAGGGCTCCCCCAAGAGACCCAGTACTTC
>.|TRBJ2-1|TRBV7-9|14|many
CASSSNWGYNEQFF
TGTGCCAGCAGCTCTAATTGGGGCTACAATGAGCAGTTCTTC
>TRBD1|TRBJ1-2|TRBV7-6|14|.
CASIRGQGSHGYTF
TGTGCCAGCATCCGGGGACAGGGATCCCATGGCTACACCTTC
>.|TRBJ2-7|TRBV12-3/TRBV12-4|11|.
CASSLNRAVYF
TGTGCCAGCAGTTTGAACAGGGCCGTGTACTTC
>.|TRBJ1-2|TRBV19|13|.
CASSMAVINGYTF
TGTGCCAGTAGTATGGCAGTCATCAACGGCTACACCTTC
>TRBD1|TRBJ1-1|TRBV4-3|16|.
CASSRANTGGNTEAFF
TGCGCCAGCAGCCGCGCGAATACAGGGGGTAACACTGAAGCTTTCTTT
>.|TRBJ2-3|TRBV7-2|15|.
CASSLETTRTDTQYF
TGTGCCAGCAGCTTAGAGACCACAAGGACAGATACGCAGTATTTT
>.|TRBJ1-6|TRBV6-5|16|.
CASSYHPRGENSPLHF
TGTGCCAGCAGTTACCACCCCCGGGGGGAAAATTCACCCCTCCACTTT
>TRBD1|TRBJ1-1|TRBV6-6|15|few
CASTFTATGTPEAFF
TGTGCCAGCACCTTTACCGCGACAGGGACCCCTGAAGCTTTCTTT
>.|TRBJ2-2|TRBV18|14|.
CASSLQAAPGELFF
TGTGCCAGCTCACTGCAGGCAGCCCCCGGGGAGCTGTTTTTT
>.|TRBJ1-1|TRBV7-2|15|.
CASSLNRAMNTEAFF
TGTGCCAGCAGCTTAAACAGGGCTATGAACACTGAAGCTTTCTTT
>.|TRBJ1-1|TRBV5-1|15|.
CASSPLRGRVNEAFF
TGCGCCAGCAGCCCCTTGCGGGGTCGGGTTAATGAAGCTTTCTTT
>.|TRBJ2-6|TRBV24-1|12|few
CATSQAGNVLTF
TGTGCCACCAGTCAGGCAGGGAACGTCCTGACTTTC
>.|TRBJ1-3|TRBV7-6|13|.
CASRPTSGNTIYF
TGTGCCAGCAGACCTACCTCTGGAAACACCATATATTTT
>.|TRBJ2-3|TRBV20-1|16|.
CSASWAGPRSTDTQYF
TGCAGTGCTAGTTGGGCTGGGCCAAGAAGCACAGATACGCAGTATTTT
>TRBD1|TRBJ2-1|TRBV7-2|15|many
CASRRDRGAYNEQFF
TGTGCCAGCAGGCGTGACAGGGGAGCCTACAATGAGCAGTTCTTC
>.|TRBJ2-7|TRBV20-1|13|.
CSAVGLETYEQYF
TGCAGTGCCGTAGGGCTCGAAACCTACGAGCAGTACTTC
>TRBD2|TRBJ2-2|TRBV5-1|16|few
CASSGAGALLSGELFF
TGCGCCAGCAGCGGAGCGGGGGCCCTTCTATCAGGGGAGCTGTTTTTT
>TRBD2|TRBJ2-1|TRBV12-3/TRBV12-4|15|.
CASSSSPAGGNEQFF
TGTGCCAGCAGTTCCAGCCCAGCGGGGGGAAATGAGCAGTTCTTC
>.|TRBJ2-1|TRBV25-1|15|few
CATSSSGLPLGEQFF
TGTGCCACGTCGTCGAGCGGGCTGCCTTTGGGTGAGCAGTTCTTC
>TRBD1|TRBJ2-7|TRBV5-1|13|.
CASSTGQDYEQYF
TGCGCCAGCAGCACCGGACAGGACTACGAGCAGTACTTC
>TRBD1|TRBJ2-3|TRBV24-1|16|few
CATSDRTGGAPDTQYF
TGTGCCACCAGTGATCGCACAGGGGGCGCCCCAGATACGCAGTATTTT
>.|TRBJ2-7|TRBV7-3|12|.
CASSPRRGVQYF
TGTGCCAGCAGCCCCCGTCGAGGAGTCCAGTACTTC
>.|TRBJ1-4|TRBV20-1|10|.
CSARQEKLFF
TGCAGTGCTAGGCAGGAAAAACTGTTTTTT
>.|TRBJ2-1|TRBV7-2|12|few
CASSSSWGEQFF
TGTGCCAGCAGCTCCTCGTGGGGCGAGCAGTTCTTC
>.|TRBJ2-7|TRBV7-2|13|few
CASSYQGGDEQYF
TGTGCCAGCAGCTACCAGGGAGGCGACGAGCAGTACTTC
>.|TRBJ2-3|TRBV19|13|.
CASSTGTGITQYF
TGTGCCAGTAGTACCGGGACCGGGATAACGCAGTATTTT
>TRBD2|TRBJ2-5|TRBV6-2/TRBV6-3|15|.
CASSPWTSGQETQYF
TGTGCCAGCAGTCCTTGGACTAGCGGCCAAGAGACCCAGTACTTC
>TRBD2|TRBJ2-1|TRBV5-8|16|few
CASSPLSGGHYNEQFF
TGTGCCAGCAGCCCCCTTAGCGGGGGACACTACAATGAGCAGTTCTTC
>TRBD1|TRBJ2-2|TRBV5-1|16|.
CASRSTGTINTGELFF
TGCGCCAGCAGGTCGACAGGGACCATAAACACCGGGGAGCTGTTTTTT